This is a list of T cell receptor beta chains from one sample in a study of blood T cell repertoires in COVID-19. Profiled with immunoSEQ multiplex PCR; TCRdb holds only in-frame clones, not every one. Of around 380,000 clones listed, approximately 87% are singletons. The sample comprised PBMCs or T cells enriched from blood (not recorded which). All receptors derive from a man in his thirties or forties who had recovered from COVID-19. The CDR3 runs from the conserved cysteine through the conserved F or W. The D gene is left open where the match is weak. Only some rows state a clone size, as once, few, many or a class for expanded clones.

d_gene,v_gene,j_gene,abundance,CDR3nt,CDR3aa
-,TRBV18,TRBJ1-3,-,TGTGCCAGCTCACCCACAGGGTCTGGAAACACCATATATTTT,CASSPTGSGNTIYF
TRBD1,TRBV28,TRBJ2-2,-,TGTGCCACCAGGACAGGGCCTAACACCGGGGAGCTGTTTTTT,CATRTGPNTGELFF
-,TRBV28,TRBJ2-7,-,TGTGCCAGCAGTTTTTCGGGATACGAGCAGTACTTC,CASSFSGYEQYF
TRBD1,TRBV6-5,TRBJ2-5,-,TGTGCCAGCAGCCGGACAGGGGCCAGAGAGACCCAGTACTTC,CASSRTGARETQYF
TRBD1,TRBV7-2,TRBJ1-1,-,TGTGCCAGCAGCTTATCAGGACAGGCCACCACTGAAGCTTTCTTT,CASSLSGQATTEAFF
-,TRBV21-1,TRBJ2-1,-,TGTGCCAGCAGCAAAGGGCGGCAGGGGACACCTTACAATGAGCAGTTCTTC,CASSKGRQGTPYNEQFF
TRBD1,TRBV6-1,TRBJ1-2,-,TGTGCCAGCAGTGAACCAGGCAGGGGGCAAGGAGGCTACACCTTC,CASSEPGRGQGGYTF
TRBD1,TRBV10-1,TRBJ1-1,-,TGCGCCAGCAGTCCTGGACAGGGGGTGTCGGATACTGAAGCTTTCTTT,CASSPGQGVSDTEAFF
-,TRBV10-1,TRBJ1-3,-,TGCGCCAGCGCTCCGGGACTGAGCTCTGGAAACACCATATATTTT,CASAPGLSSGNTIYF
-,TRBV24-1,TRBJ1-5,few,TGTGCCACCAGTGACAAGGAGCCGACAGCCTATAGCAATCAGCCCCAGCATTTT,CATSDKEPTAYSNQPQHF
-,TRBV6-4,TRBJ1-2,-,TGTGCCAGCAGTGAAGGGTATCCGGGATCTGGCTACACCTTC,CASSEGYPGSGYTF
TRBD1,TRBV5-1,TRBJ1-2,once,TGCGCCAGCAGACCTCCGGGACAGGGACCTCCTAACTATGGCTACACCTTC,CASRPPGQGPPNYGYTF
-,TRBV7-9,TRBJ1-2,-,TGTGCCAGCAGCTTAGGGAGGTTTGGGGATGGCTACACCTTC,CASSLGRFGDGYTF
TRBD1,TRBV7-9,TRBJ1-4,-,TGTGCCAGCAGCCTGCGGACAGGGGAACCTAATGAAAAACTGTTTTTT,CASSLRTGEPNEKLFF
TRBD2,TRBV7-8,TRBJ2-7,-,TGTGCCAGCGCCCTTGGTAGCGGGTCCACCTACGAGCAGTACTTC,CASALGSGSTYEQYF
-,TRBV27,TRBJ1-5,-,TGTGCCAGCAGTGACAGCGATAATCAGCCCCAGCATTTT,CASSDSDNQPQHF
-,TRBV5-1,TRBJ1-2,-,TGCGCCAGCAGTAAAGACAGAACGAACTATGGCTACACCTTC,CASSKDRTNYGYTF
-,TRBV9,TRBJ1-2,once,TGTGCCAGCAGCGTAGACGGTAACTATGGCTACACCTTC,CASSVDGNYGYTF
TRBD1,TRBV7-8,TRBJ2-7,-,TGTGCCAGCTTGGGATTGACAGGGGCCTACGAGCAGTACTTC,CASLGLTGAYEQYF
TRBD1,TRBV13,TRBJ1-2,once,TGTGCCAGCAGTTACGGGACAGGGAATTTGCGAGGCTACACCTTC,CASSYGTGNLRGYTF
-,TRBV21-1,TRBJ1-2,-,TGTGCCAGCACCATTAATACCGGGAGCTCCGCGTTGGGTGGCTACACCTTC,CASTINTGSSALGGYTF
TRBD2,TRBV6-1,TRBJ2-5,-,TGTGCCAGCAGTGCTTCTAGCGGGGGCCCTCAAGAGACCCAGTACTTC,CASSASSGGPQETQYF